One sample yielded the 10 T cell receptor beta chains listed below, sequenced in a study of blood T cell repertoires in COVID-19. Some clones are missing from TCRdb's copy, which holds only in-frame ones; the method was immunoSEQ multiplex PCR. The data hold approximately 80,000 clones, with more than 70% observed a single time. Sequenced material: peripheral blood. The receptor source for this set is a man in his fifties with active COVID-19.

The genes are TRBV5-6 and TRBJ2-7; 11 bases are a match to TRBD1. J lost 3 bases, V lost 5 bases, and 7 bases had no gene match. The length of the CDR3 is 15 residues. Germline V gives CDR1 SGHDT, CDR2 YYEEEE. The CDR3 region is CASRHPGQGDYEQYF. The CDR3 region has the DNA TGTGCCAGCAGGCATCCGGGACAGGGGGACTACGAGCAGTACTTC. Together with reference TRBV5-6 and TRBJ2-7, the CDR3 gives the full variable domain: DAGVTQSPTHLIKTRGQQVTLRCSPKSGHDTVSWYQQALGQGPQFIFQYYEEEERQRGNFPDRFSGHQFPNYSSELNVNALLLGDSALYLCASRHPGQGDYEQYFGPGTRLTVT.

V usage is TRBV30 and J usage is TRBJ2-4, with 7 bases matching TRBD1. Trimming removed 6 bases from V and 5 bases from J; junction bases left unmatched: 4. Germline lookup yields CDR1 GTSNPN and CDR2 SVGIG (reference sequence). The CDR3 extends over 12 amino acids. The CDR3 nucleotides read TGTGCCTGCCGGGACAGAGAAAACATTCAGTACTTC. This sequence encodes CACRDRENIQYF.

This chain connects TRBV19 to TRBJ2-1, with D perhaps matching TRBD1 (6 bases). The V end was cut by 4 bases, the J end by 3 bases, with 10 bases between. This CDR3 comprises 14 residues. In germline, CDR1 is LNHDA, CDR2 SQIVND (reference sequence). DNA of the CDR3: TGTGCCAGTAGTAGGGACACCATCTACAATGAGCAGTTCTTC. Translated, it gives CASSRDTIYNEQFF.

The rearrangement joins TRBV9 to TRBJ1-3; TRBD1 matches 7 bases. CDR1 and CDR2 (germline): SGDLS, YYNGEE. The CDR3 is made up of 14 amino acids. V was pared by 3 bases and J by 2 bases, with 2 bases of the junction left unmatched. CDR3 in amino acids: CASSDDRAGNTIYF. CDR3 coding DNA: TGTGCCAGCAGCGACGACAGGGCTGGAAACACCATATATTTT.

The chain recombines TRBV27 with TRBJ2-7; D possibly corresponds to TRBD1 (6 bases). The germline V and J ends were trimmed by 2 bases and 2 bases, with 7 bases remaining between them. The CDR3 contains 13 residues. CDR1 is MNHEY, CDR2 SMNVEV, per germline (reference sequence). CDR3 protein: CASSLGGTYEQYF. The CDR3 DNA reads TGTGCCAGCAGTTTAGGGGGCACCTACGAGCAGTACTTC.

V gene TRBV11-3 combines with J gene TRBJ2-7; 7 nucleotides line up with TRBD1. There are 16 residues in the CDR3. Looked up from germline, CDR1 is SGHNT and CDR2 is YENEEA. The junction had 7 bases not matched to a gene; V was cut back by 1 base and J by 1 base. The CDR3 DNA is TGTGCCAGCAGCTTAGGCAGGGGCAGGGGGTCCTACGAGCAGTACTTC. Its protein is CASSLGRGRGSYEQYF.

This clone was counted between two and nine times. The chain recombines TRBV6-5 with TRBJ1-5; a weak D match, TRBD1 (6 bases). The germline CDR1 and CDR2 sequences are MNHEY and SVGAGI. CDR3 length: 14 amino acids. Trimming took off 7 bases at V and 0 bases at J, with 10 bases between the two ends. As DNA, the CDR3 is TGTGCCAGCACCTCGGGACATAGCAATCAGCCCCAGCATTTT. Translating it yields CASTSGHSNQPQHF.

The chain is built from TRBV5-3 and TRBJ2-7; D ambiguous. TRBV5-3 is reported as an ORF; its role is uncertain. The CDR3 has 11 amino acids. Trimming took off 4 bases at V and 7 bases at J, with 9 bases between the two ends. The CDR3 reads CARSPPREQYF. In DNA, the CDR3 is TGTGCCAGAAGCCCTCCGCGAGAGCAGTACTTC.

The genes are TRBV27 and TRBJ2-3, with 11 bases that match TRBD2. Germline assignment: CDR1 MNHEY and CDR2 SMNVEV (reference sequence). V was pared by 6 bases and J by 3 bases, with 8 bases of the junction left unmatched. This CDR3 is built from 16 residues. CDR3 coding DNA: TGTGCCAGCAGCCTCAGACTAGCGGGGTGGACAGATACGCAGTATTTT. Its protein product is CASSLRLAGWTDTQYF.

J is TRBJ2-2 and V is TRBV27; tentative D call: TRBD2 (5 bases). CDR1 and CDR2 from the germline V gene are MNHEY and SMNVEV (reference sequence). The CDR3 contains 16 residues. Trimming pared 8 bases from V and 0 bases from J, leaving 16 bases between. The CDR3 loop is CASAGGPDPNTGELFF. CDR3 nucleotide sequence: TGTGCCAGCGCTGGAGGCCCAGACCCGAACACCGGGGAGCTGTTTTTT.